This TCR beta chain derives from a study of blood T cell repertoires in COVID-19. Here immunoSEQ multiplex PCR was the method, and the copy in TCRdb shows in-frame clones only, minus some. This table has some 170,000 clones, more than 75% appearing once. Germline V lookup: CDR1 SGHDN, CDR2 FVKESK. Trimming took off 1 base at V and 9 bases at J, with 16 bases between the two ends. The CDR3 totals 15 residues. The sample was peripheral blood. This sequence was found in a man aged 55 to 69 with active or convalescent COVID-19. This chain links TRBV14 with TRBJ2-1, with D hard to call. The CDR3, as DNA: TGTGCCAGCAGCCAAGTAGGTCCCCCCGGCGGTGAGCAGTTCTTC. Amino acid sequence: CASSQVGPPGGEQFF.